This T cell receptor (beta chain) was found in a study of cytomegalovirus exposure and HLA in healthy donors. On the study more broadly: Most genotyped donors, about four fifths of 300 to 400, had Caucasian-associated genetic ancestry.

Study results and caveats: What a later analysis reportedly showed was that an Asian-associated ancestry cluster had fewer N-insertions than the approximately 700-donor mean. Earlier results showed most TCR beta V segments being productive about 87% or about 30% of the time. A later analysis found that most CMV-associated TCR beta chains appeared HLA-restricted.

The PCR used 60 Vbeta and 13 Jbeta primers. Generated by immunoSEQ multiplex PCR, the TCRdb table keeps only in-frame clones and is missing some. The sample holds about 110,000 clones, roughly 80% seen once. CDR3 length equals 16 residues. In germline, CDR1 is SGHDN, CDR2 FVKESK. V was trimmed by 0 bases and J by 1 base, leaving 10 bases between them. Concerning this clone itself: The antigen is not known.

V gene TRBV14 combines with J gene TRBJ2-1; tentative D call: TRBD1 (5 bases). This receptor was obtained from a man aged 35 to 55 in good health and CMV-seronegative. Sequenced material: PBMCs. CDR3 in amino acids: CASSQDRGSSYNEQFF. The CDR3 DNA reads TGTGCCAGCAGCCAAGATAGGGGATCATCCTACAATGAGCAGTTCTTC.